This T cell receptor beta chain comes out of a study of cytomegalovirus exposure and HLA in healthy donors. Study-wide results and caveats: In a later analysis, TCR beta V- and J-gene trimming showed a link to a missense DCLRE1C variant. For cytomegalovirus status, the classifier reportedly gave diagnoses with high specificity and sensitivity. Sequence variants that were highly shared formed a cluster that was likely a sequencing artifact.

The PCR contained 60 Vbeta and 13 Jbeta primers. Sequencing was performed with immunoSEQ multiplex PCR; in TCRdb, only in-frame clones are kept and a portion is missing. In the table there are 100,000 or so clones, under 80% of which are singletons. On this clone: The antigen is undetermined.

CDR1 MNHNY and CDR2 SVGAGI come from the germline V gene (reference sequence). The CDR3 runs 13 residues. The V and J ends lost 8 bases and 1 base respectively, with 11 bases between them. The sequenced sample consisted of PBMCs. The chain employs TRBV6-6 and TRBJ1-1, with a possible D match to TRBD1 (5 bases). The source of this sequence is a woman younger than 35 in good health and CMV-seropositive. CDR3 in DNA: TGTGCCAGCTGGCGGGGGACGAACACTGAAGCTTTCTTT. Protein sequence: CASWRGTNTEAFF.